This paragraph covers one TCR beta chain sequence. Its antigen target is currently unknown. Base qualities are not provided; no much larger clone lies one nucleotide away. The trial excluded patients who had a history of autoimmune disease or were on systemic immunosuppression. Peripheral blood for TCR sequencing was drawn from every dose cohort at baseline, at cycle 4 day 1 and at cycle 7 day 1. Samples were obtained from an open-label, multicenter, first-in-human phase I dose-escalation trial of ivuxolimab. Adults with locally advanced or metastatic head and neck squamous cell, hepatocellular, melanoma or renal cell carcinoma were enrolled in the trial. Before TCR sequencing, CD4+ and CD8+ T cells were separately sorted from peripheral blood. The CDR3 covers 15 residues, taking in both the cysteine and the phenylalanine. The DNA shown is the 45-base CDR3, in frame from base 1. The junction shows trimming of 8 bases on V and 4 bases on J, plus 17 bases between the germline ends. Based on the germline V gene, the CDR1 and CDR2 sequences are MNHEY and SVGAGI.

The data were obtained in a study of OX40 agonist ivuxolimab in advanced cancers. About the investigation overall: Ivuxolimab was an agonistic, fully human IgG2 monoclonal antibody directed against OX40 (CD134), a costimulatory receptor. Intravenous ivuxolimab was administered to patients every 2 weeks at six dose levels: 0.01, 0.1, 0.3, 1.5, 3 and 10 mg/kg. Of the roughly 53 patients in dose escalation, some 20 had hepatocellular carcinoma, about 15 had melanoma, 9 had renal cell carcinoma and 9 had head and neck cancer. In the dose-escalation cohort, around four fifths of patients were male, and the mean age was roughly 60 years, with a range of about 23 to 85. Prior anti-PD-1, anti-PD-L1 or anti-CTLA-4 therapy was permitted, and checkpoint inhibitors had been received by around 40% of dose-escalation patients. Three dose-escalation patients achieved partial responses, one with hepatocellular carcinoma and two with cutaneous melanoma. Peripheral TCRbeta sequencing was intended to test whether TCR sequence diversity was altered and clonal T-cell expansion was caused by ivuxolimab. The paper reports the monotherapy dose-escalation portion (N ≈ 50 patients) of the phase I ivuxolimab trial. General findings and caveats noted by the study authors: The antigen specificity of the clonally expanded peripheral T cells was not determined. Low levels of normalized T-cell clonal expansion were also seen in some patients who did not respond. After ivuxolimab, more expanded clones were found on average in CD8+ T cells than in CD4+ T cells. In partial responders in the 0.1-3.0 mg/kg groups, normalized peripheral clonal expansion was found to be among the lowest, especially among CD8+ T cells. Clonal expansion of both CD4+ and CD8+ blood T cells was observed from baseline to week 6 at doses 0.1 to 3.0 mg/kg.

Genomic DNA was extracted from sorted cells for sequencing of the TCRbeta CDR3 region. The immunoSEQ Assay was used to sequence the TCRbeta CDR3 regions. The table was pulled from immuneACCESS by TCRdb, which kept in-frame rearrangements only. Such tables lose some clones; where checked, under half of the loss comes from unresolved V genes, and the rest has no known cause. This sample lists some 35,000 clones; less than 85% were detected once. Under 25% of the sample is in the top ten clones. This chain joins TRBV6-5 to TRBJ2-2; the D segment could be TRBD2, given 7 matching bases. The starting material was CD4+ or CD8+ T cells sorted from blood, obtained in a trial of the OX40 agonist ivuxolimab. This TCR came from an adult with an advanced solid tumor such as melanoma, head and neck, liver or kidney cancer. The CDR3 region has the sequence CASGGGLAVTGELFF. The nucleotides read TGTGCCAGCGGGGGGGGGCTAGCGGTCACCGGGGAGCTGTTTTTT.